A single sample is the source of the 9 T cell receptor beta chains below, sequenced in a study of beta chain features in type 1 diabetes (dated by TCRdb to 2016 to 2018). General findings and caveats noted by the study authors: Type 1 diabetes patients showed a moderate but significant shortening of TCRB CDR3 length in all four CD4+ subsets.

The library relied on the immunoSEQ multiplex PCR assay. All of the isolated RNA was reverse transcribed with the High Capacity cDNA Reverse Transcription Kit, so expressed TCRB transcripts were sequenced. TCRdb provides this immuneACCESS table in a form limited to in-frame rearrangements. Some clones are lacking; in checked studies, under half of them reflect an unresolved V gene, and why the rest are absent is not known. The sample table holds 120,000 to 150,000 clones, of which about 13% were seen once. Approximately 1.3% of the sample comes from the top ten. These receptors lack a known antigen. Sequencing input: central memory CD4+ T cells from blood. The receptors stem from a man aged 18 to 35 with type 1 diabetes.

J is TRBJ2-1 and V is TRBV10-2; D remains unclear. The CDR3 sequence is 14 residues long. Germline CDR1 and CDR2: WSHSY and SAAADI. Trimming pared 3 bases from V and 6 bases from J, leaving 12 bases between. The CDR3 sequence is CASSDWPRTNEQFF. The CDR3 region has the DNA TGCGCCAGCAGTGACTGGCCAAGGACCAATGAGCAGTTCTTC.

The chain couples TRBV25-1 to TRBJ1-5; D gene uncertain. CDR3 length equals 14 residues. The germline V gene encodes CDR1 MGHDK and CDR2 SYGVNS. With 3 bases removed from V and 2 bases from J, the gap between germline ends came to 8 bases. The CDR3 region has the DNA TGTGCCAGCAGTGACCGGTGGGGCAATCAGCCCCAGCATTTT. It is translated as CASSDRWGNQPQHF.

The V and J genes are TRBV18 and TRBJ1-2; D call uncertain. CDR3 length: 13 residues. Germline CDR1 is KGHSH and CDR2 is LQKENI. Trimming pared 3 bases from V and 3 bases from J, leaving 8 bases between. CDR3 nucleotide sequence: TGTGCCAGCTCACCCGCGGACGACTATGGCTACACCTTC. Translating gives CASSPADDYGYTF.

This clone was recorded a few times. The chain links TRBV7-9 to TRBJ1-1; D gene ambiguous. Germline loops: CDR1 SEHNR, CDR2 FQNEAQ (reference sequence). CDR3 length: 14 amino acids. Trimming removed 2 bases from V and 5 bases from J, with 12 bases in between. The CDR3 protein is CASSLSLSGTEAFF. In DNA form, the CDR3 reads TGTGCCAGCAGCTTAAGCCTCTCGGGGACTGAAGCTTTCTTT.

J is TRBJ2-7 and V is TRBV5-1; D unclear. Germline V gene data show CDR1 as SGHRS and CDR2 as YFSETQ. Deletions cut 0 bases from V and 4 bases from J, with 5 bases between. This CDR3 region has 12 residues. This chain's CDR3 is CASSLDWYEQYF. The CDR3 DNA sequence: TGCGCCAGCAGCTTGGACTGGTACGAGCAGTACTTC.

This clone was counted at least ten times. A much larger clone differs by one base, so this may be a read error. This chain connects TRBV7-2 to TRBJ2-5; D remains unclear. The CDR3 has 12 residues. With 3 bases removed from V and 0 bases from J, the gap between germline ends came to 2 bases. Per the germline V gene, CDR1 is SGHTA and CDR2 is FQGNSA. CDR3 loop: CASSFYQETQYF. In DNA form, the CDR3 reads TGTGCCAGCAGCTTTTACCAAGAGACCCAGTACTTC. The whole variable domain, filled in from reference TRBV7-2 and TRBJ2-5, reads GAGVSQSPSNKVTEKGKDVELRCDPISGHTALYWYRQSLGQGLEFLIYFQGNSAPDKSGLPSDRFSAERTGGSVSTLTIQRTQQEDSAVYLCASSFYQETQYFGPGTRLLVL.

This clone was detected many times. The rearrangement links TRBV30 to TRBJ2-3; TRBD2 might be the D (8 bases). The CDR3 runs to 15 residues. V lost 1 base and J lost 2, with 13 bases in between. The germline V gene has CDR1 GTSNPN and CDR2 SVGIG (reference sequence). The CDR3 DNA sequence: TGTGCCTGGAGTGCGGGAGGGGGCCCCACAGATACGCAGTATTTT. It encodes CAWSAGGGPTDTQYF.

This clone was seen more than once but under ten times. This chain uses TRBV5-1 with TRBJ2-1, with D uncertain. The V end was cut by 0 bases, the J end by 5 bases, with 9 bases between. Per the germline V gene, CDR1 is SGHRS and CDR2 is YFSETQ. The CDR3 length is 14 residues. The CDR3 protein is CASSLERLNNEQFF. The DNA of the CDR3 is TGCGCCAGCAGCTTGGAACGACTGAACAATGAGCAGTTCTTC.

CDR3 sequence: CASSEGGPTSPLHF. In nucleotides, the CDR3 is TGTGCCAGCAGCGAAGGGGGACCGACTTCACCCCTCCACTTT. The V call is TRBV7-9, the J call TRBJ1-6; D may be TRBD1 (6 bases). CDR3 length equals 14 residues. Looked up from germline, CDR1 is SEHNR and CDR2 is FQNEAQ (reference sequence). V was clipped by 5 bases and J by 9 bases, with 14 bases between them.